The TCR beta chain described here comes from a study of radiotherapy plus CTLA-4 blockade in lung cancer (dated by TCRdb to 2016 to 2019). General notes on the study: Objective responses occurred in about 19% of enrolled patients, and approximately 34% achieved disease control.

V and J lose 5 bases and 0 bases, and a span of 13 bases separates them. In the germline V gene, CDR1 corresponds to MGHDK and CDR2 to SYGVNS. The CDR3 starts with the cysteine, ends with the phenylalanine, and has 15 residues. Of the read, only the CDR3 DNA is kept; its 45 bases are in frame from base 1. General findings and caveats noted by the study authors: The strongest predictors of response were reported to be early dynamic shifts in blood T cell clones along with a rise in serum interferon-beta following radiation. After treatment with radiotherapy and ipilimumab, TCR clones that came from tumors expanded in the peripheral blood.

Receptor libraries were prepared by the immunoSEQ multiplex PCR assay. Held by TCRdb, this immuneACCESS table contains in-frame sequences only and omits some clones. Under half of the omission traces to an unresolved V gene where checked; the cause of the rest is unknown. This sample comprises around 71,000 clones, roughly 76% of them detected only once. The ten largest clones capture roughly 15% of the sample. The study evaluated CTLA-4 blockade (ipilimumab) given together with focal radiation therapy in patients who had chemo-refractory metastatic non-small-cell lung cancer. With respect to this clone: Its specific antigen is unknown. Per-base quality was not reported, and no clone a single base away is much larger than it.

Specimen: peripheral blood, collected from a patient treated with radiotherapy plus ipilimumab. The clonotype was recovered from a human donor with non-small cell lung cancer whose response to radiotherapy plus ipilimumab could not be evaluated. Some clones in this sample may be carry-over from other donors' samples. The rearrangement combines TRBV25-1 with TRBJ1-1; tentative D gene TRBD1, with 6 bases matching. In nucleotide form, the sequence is TGTGCCAGCAGTTCGGCAGGGGTCTTGAACACTGAAGCTTTCTTT. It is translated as CASSSAGVLNTEAFF.